The clone carrying this T cell receptor beta chain was seen a handful of times. Its matching antigen is unknown. This entry belongs to a study of human T cells and chemical hapten exposure. Study as a whole: DPC at 2% was the sensitizing agent, placed on around 2 cm by around 2 cm of upper inner arm skin. Minor pooled library volume differences mainly drove per-sample TCR yield variation. The study lasted roughly 26 weeks, and patients were dosed weekly with diphenylcyclopropenone on the scalp throughout.

This sample's time point: pre-sensitization, week 0. Treatment specified: therapeutic diphenylcyclopropenone sensitization with weekly scalp DPC. The CDR3 totals 13 residues. Trimming removed 7 bases at V and 4 bases at J, with 12 bases between. Looked up from germline, CDR1 is ENHRY and CDR2 is SYGVKD. TCRdb reprocessed the RACE reads with MiXCR, giving one entry per CDR3 protein. This table has some 360,000 distinct CDR3 sequences, 4.5% to 6% appearing once. Study-wide findings and caveats: TCRs above 1 in 1000 frequency did not change with DPC sensitization.

Specimen: whole blood, collected in connection with sensitization to the hapten diphenylcyclopropenone (DPC). The V gene is TRBV10-3, the J gene TRBJ2-3; D is undetermined. The receptor was isolated from a woman aged 45-65 years with alopecia areata. Some clones in this sample may be carry-over from other donors' samples. Here the CDR3 reads CAIKDTGPDTQYF. Here the CDR3 DNA reads TGTGCCATCAAAGACACTGGTCCAGATACGCAGTATTTT.